This TCR beta chain is drawn from a study of T cells after yellow fever vaccination. Findings of the study overall: Most clones from primary vaccination resurfaced after the booster (under 97% CD4, more than 75% CD8).

The germline V gene encodes CDR1 SGHKS and CDR2 YYEKEE (reference sequence). The CDR3 is 15 residues long. The V gene lost 2 bases and the J gene lost 0 bases, with 11 bases spanning the gap. This clonotype showed up just a few times. Its antigen is still unknown. A 5'RACE template-switching step, the method used to make TCR cDNA, added a universal primer site and UMIs. MiXCR, run by TCRdb on the 5' RACE reads, gives a single entry per CDR3 protein. The table shows roughly 400,000 distinct CDR3 sequences, with around 20% occurring only once. The sample was PBMCs, taken before the yellow fever booster vaccination. The chain joins TRBV5-5 to TRBJ1-2; no clear D. This TCR was sampled from a man younger than 35 who received the YFV17D yellow fever vaccine. The CDR3 bases are TGTGCCAGCAGCTTAGGGCAGGCCGCTAACTATGGCTACACCTTC. Translating it yields CASSLGQAANYGYTF.